This TCR beta chain was documented in a study of shared clonotypes between healthy human individuals. Study-level findings and limits: The study drew on few donors, limiting represented genetic and exposure-history diversity.

On this clone: Antigen: not known.

Assay used: immunoSEQ multiplex PCR; TCRdb lists only in-frame clones, some missing. Of some 980,000 clones detected, less than 85% appear once; the ten largest clones hold nearly 1.5%. Trimming pared 6 bases from V and 0 bases from J, leaving 15 bases between. CDR1 is MDHEN, CDR2 SYDVKM, per germline. CDR3 size: 17 residues. The chain is built from TRBV28 and TRBJ2-6, with D unclear. The sample was memory CD4+ T cells sorted from blood. Subset of the sample: CD45RA-negative fraction. The origin of this receptor is a man aged 18 to 30 in good health. The CDR3 reads CASRKALLDSGANVLTF. The CDR3 DNA is TGTGCCAGCAGAAAGGCGCTTCTGGACTCTGGGGCCAACGTCCTGACTTTC.